What follows is one T cell receptor beta chain and its context. Its target is not known. These data come from a study of T cells in narcolepsy. The study's findings and limits: Comparing one patient's CSF and blood CD4+ clonotypes highlighted HCRT- and TRIB2-specific autoreactive clonotypes.

This CDR3 is 16 amino acids long. V was pared by 5 bases and J by 3 bases, with 9 bases of the junction left unmatched. Germline lookup yields CDR1 MNHEY and CDR2 SMNVEV (reference sequence). Generated by immunoSEQ multiplex PCR, the TCRdb table keeps only in-frame clones and is missing some. The sample lists over 15,000 clones, 65% to 90% occurring once. This TCR derives from a human donor in good health. This chain connects TRBV27 to TRBJ2-3; 9 bases fit TRBD2. Sequenced material: memory (CD45RA-) CD4+ T cells from blood. The CDR3 nucleotides are TGTGCCAGCAGTCTGGGGCGGGGGGGAATGACAGATACGCAGTATTTT. Translation gives CASSLGRGGMTDTQYF.